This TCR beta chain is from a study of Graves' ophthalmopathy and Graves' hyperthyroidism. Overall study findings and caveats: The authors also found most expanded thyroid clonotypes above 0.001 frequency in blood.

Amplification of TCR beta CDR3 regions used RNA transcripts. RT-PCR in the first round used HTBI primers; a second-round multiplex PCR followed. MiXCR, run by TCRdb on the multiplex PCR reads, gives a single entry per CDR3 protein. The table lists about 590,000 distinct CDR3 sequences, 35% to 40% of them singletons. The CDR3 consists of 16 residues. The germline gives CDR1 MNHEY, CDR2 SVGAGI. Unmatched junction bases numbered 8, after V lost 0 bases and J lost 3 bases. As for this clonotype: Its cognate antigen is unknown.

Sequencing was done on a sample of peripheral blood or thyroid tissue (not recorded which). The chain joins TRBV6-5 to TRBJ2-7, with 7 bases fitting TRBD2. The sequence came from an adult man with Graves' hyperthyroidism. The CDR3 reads CASSYSKRGGGYEQYF. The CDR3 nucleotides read TGTGCCAGCAGTTACTCGAAAAGGGGCGGGGGCTACGAGCAGTACTTC.